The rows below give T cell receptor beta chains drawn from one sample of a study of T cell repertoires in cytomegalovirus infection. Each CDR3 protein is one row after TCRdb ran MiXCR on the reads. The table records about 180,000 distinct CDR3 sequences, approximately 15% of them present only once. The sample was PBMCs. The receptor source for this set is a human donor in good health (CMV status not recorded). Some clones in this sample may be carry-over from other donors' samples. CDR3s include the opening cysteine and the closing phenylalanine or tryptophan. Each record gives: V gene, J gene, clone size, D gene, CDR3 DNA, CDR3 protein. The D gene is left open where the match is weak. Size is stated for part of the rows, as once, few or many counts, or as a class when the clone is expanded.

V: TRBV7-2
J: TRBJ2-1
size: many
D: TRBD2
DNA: TGTGCCAGCAGCCCAGAGAGAAGTGCGGGAGGGCGTTACAATGAGCAGTTCTTC
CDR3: CASSPERSAGGRYNEQFF

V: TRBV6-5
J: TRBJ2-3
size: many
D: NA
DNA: TGTGCCAGCAGTTACTCGAGTCCTAGCACAGATACGCAGTATTTT
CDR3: CASSYSSPSTDTQYF

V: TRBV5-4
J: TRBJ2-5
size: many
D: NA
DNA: TGTGCCAGCAGCCGAGCGGAGGGAGGAATAGAGGACCGAAACCAAGAGACCCAGTACTTC
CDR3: CASSRAEGGIEDRNQETQYF

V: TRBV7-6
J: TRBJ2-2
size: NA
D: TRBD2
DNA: TGTGCCAGCAGCGTGGGACTAGCGGACCCCGGGGAGCTGTTTTTT
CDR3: CASSVGLADPGELFF

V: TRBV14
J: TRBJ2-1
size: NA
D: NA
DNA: TGTGCCAGCAGCCATCCCGTGGGGGGGCTGTTCTTC
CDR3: CASSHPVGGLFF

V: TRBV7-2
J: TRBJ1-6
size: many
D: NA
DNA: TGTGCCAGCAGCTTAGAATTAGGAGGTTTCTCACCCCTCCACTTT
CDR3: CASSLELGGFSPLHF

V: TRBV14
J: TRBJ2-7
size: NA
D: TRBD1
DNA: TGTGCCAGCAGCCAGCCCGGACAGGGGATCCGCGAGCAGTACTTC
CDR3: CASSQPGQGIREQYF

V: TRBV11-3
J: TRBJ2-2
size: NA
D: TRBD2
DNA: TGTGCCAGCAGCTTAGACCGACTAGCGGGAGGGCCCGGCACCGGGGAGCTGTTTTTT
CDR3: CASSLDRLAGGPGTGELFF

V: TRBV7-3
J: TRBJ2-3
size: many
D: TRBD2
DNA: TGTGCCAGCAGCCGTAGCGGGGGATTGTCAGATACGCAGTATTTT
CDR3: CASSRSGGLSDTQYF

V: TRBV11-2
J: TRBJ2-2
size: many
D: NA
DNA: TGTGCCAGCAGCCCCTTAATCCTTAAACAGGGACGGGAGCTGTTTTTT
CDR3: CASSPLILKQGRELFF